This record looks at one TCR beta chain sequence and its context. Ten or more counts support this clonotype. Its antigen is currently not known. Base qualities were left out, and no much larger clone turns up one base away. Libraries of naive CD8 T cells were built from anywhere between about 18,000 and 1,000,000 sorted cells, with 10%, 30% or 50% of the purified RNA used. Naive CD8 T cells were FACS-sorted as CD8+CD4-CCR7+CD45RA+ on a BD FACSAria II into RLT Plus buffer. Approximately nine TCR copies' worth of Jurkat RNA were spiked into roughly 19,000-1,000,000 naive CD8 T cell samples to test detection sensitivity. Enrichment of CD8 T cells was done with RosetteSep CD8+ T Cell Enrichment Cocktail plus Ficoll-Paque, and ACK red cell lysis came afterward. The entry originates in a study of molecular identifiers for immune sequencing clone quantification (dated by TCRdb to the late 2010s). Context from the whole study: For a replicate experiment, RNA from roughly 18,000 or 92,000 naive CD8 T cells was divided into five aliquots, of which four were sequenced. CD8 T cells were used in a methods study to benchmark molecular-identifier clustering-based TCR repertoire sequencing (MIDCIRS) and TCR RNA copy counting.

Libraries were prepared through PCR. Instrument on record: Illumina HiSeq 4000. Bulk TCR libraries were made following a previously described method, with the TCR primers given in Table S5. Total RNA was purified with the Qiagen AllPrep DNA/RNA kit. Before any analysis, reads coming from multiple sequencing runs of the same library were combined into one pool. Processing in the source paper ran as follows. Reads were retained only if the reads had an exact TCR constant sequence, and the retained reads were trimmed to 150 nt and grouped according to their 12-nt molecular barcodes. Reads inside each barcode group were sub-clustered using a 15% Levenshtein threshold, and a quality-weighted consensus sequence was constructed for each RNA molecule. Non-functional sequences were removed, as were lower-count sequences one edit away from another. Barcode sub-clusters with fewer than 20% of the maximum read count were removed, based on fitting two negative binomial distributions. TCRdb reprocessing: public reads trimmed at Q25 with fastp, clones called with MiXCR, in-frame beta chains kept. All rows with the same CDR3 protein become a single entry with the most common DNA and genes. In this record, the V and J calls reflect TCRdb's handling and not the investigators' own analysis. This sample lists 600,000 to 650,000 distinct CDR3 sequences; just under 20% were detected once. The ten most abundant clones make up 0.75% to 0.95% of the sample.

Overall study results and their limits: When barcode sub-clustering was left out, chimeric consensus sequences inflated TCR diversity, with chimeras reaching as high as 47%. Even against a background of about a million naive CD8 T cells, spiked-in Jurkat TCR RNA amounting to a single cell's worth was reported to be detectable. Identical TCR molecules sharing a barcode could cause highly expanded clone sizes to be underestimated. Modeling gave roughly 3 recovered TCR RNA copies per cell versus 9.5 to 10 by digital PCR, implying about 30% capture efficiency. Spiked-in Jurkat TCR RNA (roughly 10 copies' worth), which is not part of the donor repertoire, was contained in the naive libraries. In CMV-specific effector cells, clones with more than 20 RNA copies contained over 98% of molecules, whereas in naive cells such clones contained under 1% of molecules.

The sample consisted of naive CD8+ T cells from blood, with Jurkat cell RNA spiked in. The intended sense of this specimen's cell subset or site label: FACS-sorted CD8+CD4-CCR7+CD45RA+ naive T cells. This sequence originates from a human donor in good health. Some libraries in this study had Jurkat cell RNA spiked in.

The nucleotide sequence is TGTGCCAGCAGCGTATACGACAGGGATGCAGATACGCAGTATTTT. Translated, this is CASSVYDRDADTQYF. The chain employs TRBV9 and TRBJ2-3, and TRBD1 matches 7 of the central bases. V loses 1 base at its end and J loses 4 bases; junction bases beyond the gene matches: 6. The CDR3 contains 15 residues, cysteine and phenylalanine counted. Only the CDR3 portion is preserved as DNA: 45 bases, with reading frame beginning at the first base. CDR1 SGDLS and CDR2 YYNGEE were looked up in the germline V gene.